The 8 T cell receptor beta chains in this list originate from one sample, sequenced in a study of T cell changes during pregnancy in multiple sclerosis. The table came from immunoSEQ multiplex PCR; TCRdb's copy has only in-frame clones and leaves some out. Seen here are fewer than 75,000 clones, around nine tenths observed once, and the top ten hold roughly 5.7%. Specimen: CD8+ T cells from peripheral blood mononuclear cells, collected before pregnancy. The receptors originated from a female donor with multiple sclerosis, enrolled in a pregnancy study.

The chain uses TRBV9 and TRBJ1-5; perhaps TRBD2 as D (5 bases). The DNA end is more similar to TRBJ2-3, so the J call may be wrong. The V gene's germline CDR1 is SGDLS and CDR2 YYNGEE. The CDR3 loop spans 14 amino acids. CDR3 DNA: TGTGCCAGCAGCGTAGGGGGAGAGGATCAGCCCCAGTATTTT. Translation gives CASSVGGEDQPQYF.

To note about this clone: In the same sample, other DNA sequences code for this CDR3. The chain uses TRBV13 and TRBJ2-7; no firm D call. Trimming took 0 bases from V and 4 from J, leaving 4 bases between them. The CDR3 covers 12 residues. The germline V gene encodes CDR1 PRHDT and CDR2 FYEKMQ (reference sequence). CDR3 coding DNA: TGTGCCAGCAGCTTAGGTCGGTACGAGCAGTACTTC. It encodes CASSLGRYEQYF.

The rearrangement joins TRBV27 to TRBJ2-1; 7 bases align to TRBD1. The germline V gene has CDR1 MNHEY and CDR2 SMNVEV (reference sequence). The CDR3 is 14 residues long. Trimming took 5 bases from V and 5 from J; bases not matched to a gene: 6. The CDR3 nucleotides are TGTGCCAGCAGTATACTACAGGGGAACAATGAGCAGTTCTTC. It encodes CASSILQGNNEQFF.

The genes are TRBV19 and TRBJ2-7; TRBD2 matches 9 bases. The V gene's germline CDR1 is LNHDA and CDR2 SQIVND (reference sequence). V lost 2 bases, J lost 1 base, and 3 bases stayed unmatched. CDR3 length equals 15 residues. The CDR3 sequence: CASSITSGGSYEQYF. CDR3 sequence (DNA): TGTGCCAGTAGTATAACGAGCGGGGGGTCCTACGAGCAGTACTTC.

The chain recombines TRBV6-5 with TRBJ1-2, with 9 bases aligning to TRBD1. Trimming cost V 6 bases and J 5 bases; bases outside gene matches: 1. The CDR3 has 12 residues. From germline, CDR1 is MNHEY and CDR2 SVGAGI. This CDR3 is CASRGQGYGYTF. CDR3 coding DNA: TGTGCCAGCAGGGGACAGGGTTATGGCTACACCTTC.

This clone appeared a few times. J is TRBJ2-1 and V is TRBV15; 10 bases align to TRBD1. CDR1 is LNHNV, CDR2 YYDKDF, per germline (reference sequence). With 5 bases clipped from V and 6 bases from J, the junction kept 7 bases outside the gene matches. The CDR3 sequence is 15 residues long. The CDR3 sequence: CATSASGTGVNEQFF. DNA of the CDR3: TGTGCCACCAGCGCCTCCGGGACAGGGGTCAATGAGCAGTTCTTC. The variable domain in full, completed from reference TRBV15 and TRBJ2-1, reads DAMVIQNPRYQVTQFGKPVTLSCSQTLNHNVMYWYQQKSSQAPKLLFHYYDKDFNNEADTPDNFQSRRPNTSFCFLDIRSPGLGDTAMYLCATSASGTGVNEQFFGPGTRLTVL.

As DNA, the CDR3 is TGTGCCAGCAGCCCGGGGGTTACTAACACCGGGGAGCTGTTTTTT. It codes for CASSPGVTNTGELFF. V usage is TRBV9 and J usage is TRBJ2-2, with D perhaps TRBD2 (6 bases). Deletions cut 4 bases from V and 2 bases from J, with 12 bases between. Germline CDR1 reads SGDLS; CDR2 reads YYNGEE. This CDR3 spans 15 amino acids.

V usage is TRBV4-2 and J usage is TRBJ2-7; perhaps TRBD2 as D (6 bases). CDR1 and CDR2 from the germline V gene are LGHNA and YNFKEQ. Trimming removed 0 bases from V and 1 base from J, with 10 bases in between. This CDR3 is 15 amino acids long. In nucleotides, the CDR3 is TGTGCCAGCAGCCAAGAGAGTAGCGGTTCCTACGAGCAGTACTTC. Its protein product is CASSQESSGSYEQYF.